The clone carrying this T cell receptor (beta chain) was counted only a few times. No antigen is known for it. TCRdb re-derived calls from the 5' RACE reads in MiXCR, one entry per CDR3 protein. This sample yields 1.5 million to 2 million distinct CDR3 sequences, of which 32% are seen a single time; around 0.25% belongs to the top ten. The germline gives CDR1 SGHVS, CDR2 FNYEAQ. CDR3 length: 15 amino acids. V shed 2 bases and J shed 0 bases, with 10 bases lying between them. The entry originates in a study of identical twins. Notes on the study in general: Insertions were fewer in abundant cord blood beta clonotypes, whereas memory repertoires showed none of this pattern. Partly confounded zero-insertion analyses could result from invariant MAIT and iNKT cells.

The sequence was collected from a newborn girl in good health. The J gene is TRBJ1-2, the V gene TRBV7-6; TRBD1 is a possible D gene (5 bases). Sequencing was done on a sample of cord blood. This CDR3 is CASSLTGYSNYGYTF. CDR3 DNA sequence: TGTGCCAGCAGCTTAACAGGCTACTCTAACTATGGCTACACCTTC.